This TCR beta chain was recorded in a study of blood T cell repertoires in COVID-19. Study-wide context: The United States, Italy and Spain were the sources of the acute and convalescent COVID-19 samples. The analysed material was cDNA or gDNA that came from T cells, B-cell-depleted T cells, or PBMCs.

CDR1 is SNHLY and CDR2 is FYNNEI in the germline V gene. The J segment lost 2 bases and the V segment lost 8 bases, leaving 2 bases of the junction unmatched. The CDR3 contains 12 residues. Original processing methods: Scientists estimated how many nucleated cells there were by amplifying reference gene primers. Profiled with immunoSEQ multiplex PCR; TCRdb holds only in-frame clones, not every one. That table supplies the V and J calls and clone size; D and trimming were determined from the DNA. The data contain approximately 200,000 clones, roughly three quarters of them singletons. V and J are TRBV2 and TRBJ2-7; 8 bases fit TRBD2. The sequence came from a man aged 55 to 70 with active or convalescent COVID-19. The sequenced sample was peripheral blood. In nucleotides, the CDR3 is TGTGCCAGCGCGGGAGGACCCTACGAGCAGTACTTC. Protein: CASAGGPYEQYF.